Listed here are 29 T cell receptor beta chains from one sample, sequenced in a study of blood T cells in healthy people across ages. The use of a sample-barcoded 5' primer and a J-beta primer mix characterized a second PCR of roughly 7 to 12 cycles. TCRdb re-analysed the 5' RACE reads in MiXCR, keeping a single row per CDR3 protein. The sample holds fewer than 800,000 distinct CDR3 sequences; more than 40% are singletons and the top ten take around 32%. Sequenced sample: blood. Source of these receptors: an older woman in good health.

Details on this clonotype: One end of the junction fails to match germline, which may point to a read error. V usage is TRBV6-2 or TRBV6-3 and J usage is TRBJ2-1, with 8 bases matching TRBD2. Germline lookup yields CDR1 MNHEY and CDR2 SVGEGT. This CDR3 is built from 16 residues. CDR3 residues: CASSDTRGRRNNEQFF. The CDR3 region has the DNA TGCGCCAGCAGCGACACCCGCGGGAGGAGGAACAATGAGCAGTTCTTC.

This clonotype was recorded a few times. This chain uses TRBV7-2 with TRBJ2-5, with 9 bases aligning to TRBD1. Germline V gives CDR1 SGHTA, CDR2 FQGNSA. This CDR3 spans 15 amino acids. J gave up 3 bases and V 3 bases, and 5 bases lay outside the gene matches. CDR3 DNA sequence: TGTGCCAGCAGCTTCCAGGGACAGGGCAAAGAGACCCAGTACTTC. It yields the protein CASSFQGQGKETQYF.

The chain has TRBV20-1 and TRBJ2-1; TRBD2 matches 10 bases. This CDR3 contains 14 residues. Unmatched junction bases numbered 10, after V lost 5 bases and J lost 9 bases. Germline assignment: CDR1 DFQATT and CDR2 SNEGSKA (reference sequence). CDR3 sequence: CSAVISGRLAEQFF. As DNA, the CDR3 is TGCAGTGCTGTAATTAGCGGGAGGCTGGCTGAGCAGTTCTTC.

This clonotype was observed a few times. This chain connects TRBV7-2 to TRBJ2-3; TRBD2 matches at 12 bases. Germline trimming cut 5 bases from V and 3 bases from J; bases unmatched to any gene: 9. Germline CDR1 SGHTA, CDR2 FQGNSA. The CDR3 has 17 residues. The CDR3 loop reads CASSPRRTSGITDTQYF. CDR3 coding DNA: TGTGCCAGCAGCCCTCGACGGACTAGCGGGATAACAGATACGCAGTATTTT.

This sequence joins TRBV7-2 and TRBJ1-1; D call uncertain. This CDR3 is 16 amino acids long. Germline CDR1 reads SGHTA; CDR2 reads FQGNSA. The V end lost 5 bases, the J end lost 3 bases, and 19 bases lay between the germline ends. The CDR3 loop is CASSPPGGLRDTEAFF. The DNA of the CDR3 is TGTGCCAGCAGCCCCCCGGGCGGCCTCCGGGACACTGAAGCTTTCTTT.

The chain recombines TRBV20-1 with TRBJ1-1; possibly TRBD1 for D (6 bases). Germline V lookup: CDR1 DFQATT, CDR2 SNEGSKA (reference sequence). This CDR3 is 13 amino acids long. V was pared by 6 bases and J by 4 bases, with 15 bases between. CDR3 sequence reads: CSANEQGGTEAFF. The CDR3, as DNA: TGCAGTGCGAACGAACAGGGAGGCACTGAAGCTTTCTTT.

This clonotype was detected once. One junction end disagrees with the germline gene, perhaps due to a read error. V is TRBV7-2 and J is TRBJ2-7; 8 positions match TRBD2. The CDR3 has 14 amino acids. Germline V gene sequence: CDR1 SGHTA, CDR2 FQGNSA. CDR3 nucleotides: TGTGCCGGCAGCTACCGAGCGGGAGTCCACGAGCAGTACTTC. It specifies CAGSYRAGVHEQYF.

This clonotype has only a few counts. The V call is TRBV6-6, the J call TRBJ1-2, with a tentative D call TRBD1 (6 bases). The CDR3 sequence is 12 residues long. Trimming stripped 7 bases from V and 3 bases from J, with 9 bases between. In germline, CDR1 is MNHNY, CDR2 SVGAGI (reference sequence). CDR3 bases: TGTGCCAGCATGACAGGAGACTATGGCTACACCTTC. Its protein product is CASMTGDYGYTF.

The chain links TRBV6-2 or TRBV6-3 to TRBJ2-7, with 8 bases identical to TRBD2. This CDR3 spans 13 amino acids. Trimming cost V 3 bases and J 4 bases; bases outside gene matches: 2. Germline loops: CDR1 MNHEY, CDR2 SVGEGT. CDR3 protein: CASSYAGGYEQYF. CDR3 bases: TGTGCCAGCAGTTATGCGGGAGGATACGAGCAGTACTTC.

The chain is built from TRBV2 and TRBJ1-2; 8 positions agree with TRBD1. The CDR3 loop spans 14 amino acids. The germline CDR1 and CDR2 sequences are SNHLY and FYNNEI. After removal of 4 bases from V and 7 bases from J, the junction contained 8 bases not matched to a gene. This chain's CDR3 is CASSGTGISTGYTF. The CDR3 nucleotides are TGTGCCAGCAGTGGGACAGGGATCAGCACTGGCTACACCTTC.

This clonotype was seen only a few times. The chain carries TRBV15 and TRBJ2-2, with TRBD1 matching over 10 bases. CDR3 length: 16 residues. Germline loops: CDR1 LNHNV, CDR2 YYDKDF (reference sequence). V was clipped by 0 bases and J by 3 bases; unmatched bases: 1. In DNA, the CDR3 is TGTGCCACCAGCAGAGAGGGACAGGGGTACACCGGGGAGCTGTTTTTT. This translates into CATSREGQGYTGELFF.

This sequence joins TRBV7-2 and TRBJ2-5, with D perhaps matching TRBD2 (5 bases). Germline lookup yields CDR1 SGHTA and CDR2 FQGNSA. The CDR3 totals 17 residues. With 1 base removed from V and 5 bases from J, the gap between germline ends came to 20 bases. The CDR3 bases are TGTGCCAGCAGCTTAGTTGATTCGAGCACCCGAGGGGAGACCCAGTACTTC. The encoded protein is CASSLVDSSTRGETQYF. The whole variable domain, remainder taken from reference TRBV7-2 and TRBJ2-5, is GAGVSQSPSNKVTEKGKDVELRCDPISGHTALYWYRQSLGQGLEFLIYFQGNSAPDKSGLPSDRFSAERTGGSVSTLTIQRTQQEDSAVYLCASSLVDSSTRGETQYFGPGTRLLVL.

The chain recombines TRBV2 with TRBJ2-3; 9 bases are shared with TRBD2. Germline CDR1 is SNHLY and CDR2 is FYNNEI. The CDR3 has 16 amino acids. The V gene end was trimmed by 2 bases and the J gene end by 5 bases; junction bases not matched to a gene: 8. CDR3 coding DNA: TGTGCCAGCAGTGAATACGCGACTAGCGGCCTAGATACGCAGTATTTT. Protein product: CASSEYATSGLDTQYF.

Concerning this clonotype itself: One end of the junction is discordant with germline, which a read error may explain. This sequence joins TRBV7-3 and TRBJ2-5; perhaps TRBD2 as D (6 bases). The length of the CDR3 is 11 residues. CDR1 is SGHTA and CDR2 is FQGTGA in the germline V gene. CDR3 region: CARSWRGGQYF. The CDR3 nucleotides are TGTGCCCGCAGCTGGCGGGGAGGCCAGTACTTC.

This chain connects TRBV3-1 to TRBJ2-7; D not resolved. Per the germline V gene, CDR1 is LGHDT and CDR2 is YNNKEL (reference sequence). This CDR3 contains 15 residues. V lost 0 bases and J lost 1, with 10 bases in between. The CDR3 DNA follows: TGTGCCAGCAGCCAAGATCAGCTAGGATCCTACGAGCAGTACTTC. Translating gives CASSQDQLGSYEQYF.

This clonotype appeared a few times. The J gene is TRBJ2-1, the V gene TRBV29-1, with a tentative D call TRBD1 (5 bases). Trimming pared 1 base from V and 7 bases from J, leaving 14 bases between. Germline CDR1 reads SQVTM; CDR2 reads ANQGSEA. The CDR3 totals 14 residues. The CDR3 coding sequence is TGCAGCGTTGAAGGGCGCAGGGCTATGAATGAGCAGTTCTTC. It codes for CSVEGRRAMNEQFF.

The chain combines TRBV15 with TRBJ2-6; D gene unclear. With 5 bases removed from V and 0 bases from J, the gap between germline ends came to 5 bases. The CDR3 contains 14 residues. Germline CDR1 is LNHNV and CDR2 is YYDKDF (reference sequence). DNA for the CDR3: TGTGCCACCAGCCCGCGCTCTGGGGCCAACGTCCTGACTTTC. Translation gives CATSPRSGANVLTF. Full variable domain (outside the CDR3, taken from reference TRBV15 and TRBJ2-6): DAMVIQNPRYQVTQFGKPVTLSCSQTLNHNVMYWYQQKSSQAPKLLFHYYDKDFNNEADTPDNFQSRRPNTSFCFLDIRSPGLGDTAMYLCATSPRSGANVLTFGAGSRLTVL.

V gene TRBV20-1 combines with J gene TRBJ1-1; 7 bases agree with TRBD1. Looked up from germline, CDR1 is DFQATT and CDR2 is SNEGSKA (reference sequence). V lost 5 bases, J lost 6 bases, and 15 bases stayed unmatched. The length of the CDR3 is 15 residues. The CDR3 protein is CSALRLTGSWAEAFF. The CDR3 region has the DNA TGCAGTGCTCTCCGTCTGACAGGGAGTTGGGCTGAAGCTTTCTTT.

This chain joins TRBV20-1 and TRBJ2-5; 10 bases match TRBD1. Trimming took 8 bases from V and 5 from J; bases not matched to a gene: 14. This CDR3 is built from 15 residues. The germline CDR1 and CDR2 sequences are DFQATT and SNEGSKA (reference sequence). The CDR3 protein is CSTLPRDRGLETQYF. The CDR3 DNA reads TGCAGTACCCTACCCCGGGACAGGGGTCTGGAGACCCAGTACTTC.

As regards this clonotype: One junction end does not reproduce the germline sequence, and a read error may be involved. V usage is TRBV9 and J usage is TRBJ2-2; tentatively, D is TRBD2 (6 bases). The CDR3 is 16 amino acids. Germline V lookup: CDR1 SGDLS, CDR2 YYNGEE. CDR3 DNA: TGTGTCAGCAGCCCGAACCGGGACTCCTACACCGGGGAGCTGTTTTTT. It is translated as CVSSPNRDSYTGELFF.

As to this clonotype: It is likely a read error, because the conserved phenylalanine at the end of the CDR3 is missing. This chain uses TRBV7-2 with TRBJ1-2, with 7 bases identical to TRBD1. Looked up from germline, CDR1 is SGHTA and CDR2 is FQGNSA. The CDR3 covers 14 residues. After removal of 5 bases from V and 5 bases from J, the junction contained 8 bases not matched to a gene. The CDR3 region is CASSARTGRYGYTL. The CDR3, as DNA: TGTGCCAGCAGCGCCCGGACAGGTCGTTATGGCTACACCCTC.

This chain connects TRBV29-1 to TRBJ2-5, with 7 bases that match TRBD1. Germline V gene data show CDR1 as SQVTM and CDR2 as ANQGSEA. CDR3 length: 13 amino acids. V shed 4 bases and J 5 bases; nucleotides not matched to a gene: 7. The CDR3 here is CSVAPGGPETQYF. The CDR3 nucleotides are TGCAGCGTTGCCCCAGGGGGACCTGAGACCCAGTACTTC. The full variable domain, in which reference TRBV29-1 and TRBJ2-5 provide the parts outside the CDR3, is SAVISQKPSRDICQRGTSLTIQCQVDSQVTMMFWYRQQPGQSLTLIATANQGSEATYESGFVIDKFPISRPNLTFSTLTVSNMSPEDSSIYLCSVAPGGPETQYFGPGTRLLVL.

This clonotype was seen a handful of times. The chain carries TRBV28 and TRBJ2-7; TRBD2 agrees at 7 bases. The CDR3 extends over 14 amino acids. Germline trimming cut 3 bases from V and 7 bases from J; bases unmatched to any gene: 9. Germline V lookup: CDR1 MDHEN, CDR2 SYDVKM. The CDR3 sequence is CASSFPRWGGEQYF. In DNA form, the CDR3 reads TGTGCCAGCAGTTTTCCCCGGTGGGGGGGAGAGCAGTACTTC. Using reference TRBV28 and TRBJ2-7 for the parts outside the CDR3, the full variable domain is DVKVTQSSRYLVKRTGEKVFLECVQDMDHENMFWYRQDPGLGLRLIYFSYDVKMKEKGDIPEGYSVSREKKERFSLILESASTNQTSMYLCASSFPRWGGEQYFGPGTRLTVT.

Regarding this clonotype: This may stem from a read error, because a much larger clone lies one nucleotide away. This rearrangement joins TRBV4-2 to TRBJ2-1; 9 positions match TRBD1. Germline values: CDR1 LGHNA, CDR2 YNFKEQ. The length of the CDR3 is 15 residues. J gave up 5 bases and V 1 base, and 3 bases lay outside the gene matches. The CDR3 DNA reads TGTGCCAGCAGCCAAGGGGGACAGGGCCACAATGAGCAGTTCTTC. Its protein product is CASSQGGQGHNEQFF.

The chain links TRBV6-5 to TRBJ1-1; D ambiguous. Per germline, CDR1 MNHEY and CDR2 SVGAGI. This CDR3 spans 15 amino acids. V shed 5 bases and J shed 1 base, with 14 bases lying between them. CDR3 in DNA: TGTGCCAGCAGTCGAGCCGGATTGGGGAACACTGAAGCTTTCTTT. It codes for CASSRAGLGNTEAFF.

In nucleotides, the CDR3 is TGTGCCAGCAGCAAAATGAGACAGGGCTCCGAGCAGTACTTC. The encoded protein is CASSKMRQGSEQYF. The chain carries TRBV21-1 and TRBJ2-4; the listed D gene, TRBD1, was not tested against the DNA. The closer fit of TRBJ2-7 to the DNA end suggests the J call may be wrong. TRBV21-1 is a documented pseudogene. The CDR3 spans 14 residues.

This clonotype was observed a single time. CDR3 sequence (DNA): TGTGCCAGCACCCAAGGGGGCGCAAGCGGGGAGCTGTTTTTT. Protein sequence: CASTQGGASGELFF. This chain joins TRBV7-2 and TRBJ2-2, with TRBD1 matching over 7 bases. CDR3 length equals 14 residues. Germline trimming cut 7 bases from V and 7 bases from J; bases unmatched to any gene: 9. Germline V gene lookup returns CDR1 SGHTA and CDR2 FQGNSA.

The V call is TRBV3-1, the J call TRBJ2-1; weak D call: TRBD2 (6 bases). This CDR3 has 15 residues. From germline, CDR1 is LGHDT and CDR2 YNNKEL (reference sequence). The V and J ends lost 5 bases and 1 base respectively, with 12 bases between them. CDR3 protein: CASSEGRGSYNEQFF. CDR3 DNA sequence: TGTGCCAGCAGCGAGGGACGGGGGTCCTACAATGAGCAGTTCTTC.

This rearrangement joins TRBV20-1 to TRBJ2-3, with D possibly TRBD1 on 5 matching bases. Germline V lookup: CDR1 DFQATT, CDR2 SNEGSKA (reference sequence). This CDR3 has 12 amino acids. The CDR3 DNA sequence: TGCAGCCCCAGGGTCAGCACAGATACGCAGTATTTT. Protein: CSPRVSTDTQYF.